What follows is one TCR beta chain and its context. Its target is unknown. The trim removed 6 bases at V and 3 bases at J, leaving 7 bases unmatched. The CDR3 has 16 residues. TCRdb called the 5' RACE reads again in MiXCR, with one record for every CDR3 protein. Of more than 300,000 distinct CDR3 sequences in the sample, approximately 14% were seen once. This sample was included in a study of T-cell memory formation after mild COVID-19. Study details: In these data, TCR clusters were largely donor specific. General study findings and limits: The study found contracting CD4+ clones mainly in CM and EM and contracting CD8+ clones in EMRA. The finding that pre-infection memory included some responding clones suggested that cross-reactive memory joined. Whereas later expanders leaned CD4+, clones contracting day 15 to 85 showed a balanced CD4/CD8 makeup.

The receptor comes from a man between 18 and 35 years old who had mild COVID-19 (a few samples of this study predate the infection). Cell type and time point are not known. Sample: PBMCs or a T cell subset sorted from them (not recorded which). The chain recombines TRBV12-3 or TRBV12-4 with TRBJ1-4, with 10 bases identical to TRBD1. The CDR3 nucleotides are TGTGCCAGCAGCCGGGACAGGGGTTTTTCTAATGAAAAACTGTTTTTT. It yields the protein CASSRDRGFSNEKLFF.